A single T cell receptor (beta chain) is shown here with its context. Its specificity is not known. The data derive from a study of CD8 T cells in ankylosing spondylitis. Findings and limits, study-wide: What appeared characteristic of ankylosing spondylitis blood was a TCR beta motif of seven to nine highly homologous variants. A number of the motif variants had already been described in reactive arthritis synovial fluid and blood.

The CDR3 is made up of 16 amino acids. Germline V lookup: CDR1 ENHRY, CDR2 SYGVKD. Trimming removed 0 bases from V and 6 bases from J; junction bases left unmatched: 4. Molecular-barcoded quantitative 5'-RACE produced these TCR beta libraries. Each CDR3 protein is one row after TCRdb ran MiXCR on the 5' RACE reads. The table shows about 330,000 distinct CDR3 sequences, with 6.5% to 10% occurring only once. This sequence originates from a male donor with ankylosing spondylitis. The sequencing input was blood, either unsorted or a sorted T cell fraction (not recorded which). This rearrangement joins TRBV10-3 to TRBJ2-1; 11 positions match TRBD2. DNA of the CDR3: TGTGCCATCAGTGAGTCGACTAGCGGGATCATCAATGAGCAGTTCTTC. Residues: CAISESTSGIINEQFF.